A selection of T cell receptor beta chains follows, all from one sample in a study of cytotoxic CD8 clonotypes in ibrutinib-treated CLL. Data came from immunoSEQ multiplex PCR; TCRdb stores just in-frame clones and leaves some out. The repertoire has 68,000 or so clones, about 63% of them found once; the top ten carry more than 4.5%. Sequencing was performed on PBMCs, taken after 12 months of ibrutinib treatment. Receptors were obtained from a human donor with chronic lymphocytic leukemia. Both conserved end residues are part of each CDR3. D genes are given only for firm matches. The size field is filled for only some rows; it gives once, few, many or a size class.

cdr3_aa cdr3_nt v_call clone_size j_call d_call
CASKGDAGTDTQYF TGCGCCAGCAAGGGGGACGCGGGCACAGATACGCAGTATTTT TRBV10-1 few TRBJ2-3 NA
CASSMRLQETQYF TGTGCCAGTAGTATGAGGCTCCAAGAGACCCAGTACTTC TRBV19 medium-sized TRBJ2-5 NA
CASSHQGLAGITYNEQFF TGTGCCAGCAGTCACCAAGGACTAGCGGGGATCACCTACAATGAGCAGTTCTTC TRBV28 NA TRBJ2-1 TRBD2
CAIRPGTGDYYGYTF TGTGCCATCAGACCCGGGACAGGGGATTATTATGGCTACACCTTC TRBV10-3 NA TRBJ1-2 TRBD1
CASSYTGTGGYEQYF TGTGCCAGCAGCTACACCGGGACAGGGGGCTACGAGCAGTACTTC TRBV7-2 NA TRBJ2-7 TRBD1
CASSGSRDETQYF TGTGCCAGCAGTGGAAGCCGGGACGAGACCCAGTACTTC TRBV2 NA TRBJ2-5 NA
CASSPEGQGAKLFF TGTGCCAGCTCACCGGAGGGACAGGGGGCAAAACTGTTTTTT TRBV18 NA TRBJ1-4 TRBD1
CATSPSGNTIYF TGTGCCACCAGCCCCAGTGGAAACACCATATATTTT TRBV15 NA TRBJ1-3 NA
CASSPSGPGTGNTGELFF TGTGCCAGCTCACCCAGCGGGCCCGGGACAGGGAACACCGGGGAGCTGTTTTTT TRBV18 once TRBJ2-2 TRBD1
CASSIPPDLAGASDTQYF TGTGCCAGTAGTATACCCCCGGATCTAGCGGGGGCCTCAGATACGCAGTATTTT TRBV19 NA TRBJ2-3 TRBD2
CASSLLTGGNSPLHF TGTGCCAGCAGCCTATTGACAGGGGGTAATTCACCCCTCCACTTT TRBV7-2 few TRBJ1-6 TRBD1
CAWSLGTGVGEQYF TGTGCCTGGAGCCTAGGGACAGGGGTGGGCGAGCAGTACTTC TRBV30 few TRBJ2-7 TRBD1
CASSQDRGDTQYF TGCGCCAGCAGCCAAGATCGGGGAGATACGCAGTATTTT TRBV4-3 NA TRBJ2-3 NA
CASSRPGQGSEQFF TGTGCCAGCAGCCGACCGGGACAGGGGAGTGAGCAGTTCTTC TRBV7-6 few TRBJ2-1 TRBD1
CASSPVGDETQYF TGTGCCAGCAGCCCTGTGGGGGACGAGACCCAGTACTTC TRBV5-6 few TRBJ2-5 NA
CASSLDGGITDTQYF TGTGCCAGCAGCTTAGACGGGGGAATCACAGATACGCAGTATTTT TRBV7-2 NA TRBJ2-3 NA